This T cell receptor (beta chain) stems from a study of T-cell reconstitution after alpha-beta-depleted transplantation in children. This clonotype was picked up many times. A read error may produce the germline difference seen at one junction end. This CDR3 contains 13 residues. Germline CDR1 SQVTM, CDR2 ANQGSEA. The library targeted TCRbeta and was prepared with unique molecular identifiers. In TCRdb, the PCR reads were re-called with MiXCR into one record per CDR3 protein. The sample includes about 610,000 distinct CDR3 sequences, under 12% seen only once; the top ten take roughly 4%. The clonotype originates from a human donor who donated a stem cell graft to a child with acute myeloid leukemia. This specimen was PBMCs from the stem cell graft donor, taken from the stem cell graft. V is TRBV29-1 and J is TRBJ2-7; D might be TRBD1 (6 bases). The CDR3 loop reads CSVARDNSFEQYF. Written as DNA, the CDR3 is TGCAGCGTGGCCCGGGACAACTCCTTCGAGCAGTACTTC.